The clone carrying this T cell receptor (beta chain) was observed a handful of times. Antigen: not known. It was with a sample-barcoded 5' primer and a J-beta primer mix that a second PCR of roughly 6 to 12 cycles was run. A 12-random-nucleotide template-switch adaptor tagged each cDNA molecule. TCRdb analysed the 5' RACE reads with MiXCR anew, one entry per CDR3 protein. The repertoire consists of about 1.6 million distinct CDR3 sequences, with almost 35% occurring once and the leading ten covering 11%. V was pared by 4 bases and J by 4 bases, with 16 bases between. The CDR3 covers 15 residues. The V gene's germline CDR1 is SGDLS and CDR2 YYNGEE. This specimen comes from a study of blood T cells in healthy people across ages. General study results and limits: Both naive CD4+ cell counts and diversity were greater in long-lived donors than in aged donors.

This chain links TRBV9 with TRBJ2-3; possible D gene TRBD2, 7 bases. Sequenced: blood. This clonotype originated in a woman aged 30 to 39 in good health. The DNA of the CDR3 is TGTGCCAGCAGCCCGGGGGGCCTTAGCTCAGATACGCAGTATTTT. The encoded protein is CASSPGGLSSDTQYF. The variable domain in full, with the rest retrieved from reference TRBV9 and TRBJ2-3, is DSGVTQTPKHLITATGQRVTLRCSPRSGDLSVYWYQQSLDQGLQFLIQYYNGEERAKGNILERFSAQQFPDLHSELNLSSLELGDSALYFCASSPGGLSSDTQYFGPGTRLTVL.